Listed below are T cell receptor beta chains from one sample, sequenced in a study of blood T cell repertoires in COVID-19. Assay: immunoSEQ multiplex PCR; the TCRdb copy retains only in-frame clones and omits some. The table includes about 36,000 clones, approximately 80% detected once. Sequences were obtained from peripheral blood. The receptor source for this set is a man aged 60 to 75 with active COVID-19. Each CDR3 is given with its conserved first and last residue. A D gene is named only where the DNA matches it firmly. A row's size may be missing; if present it is once, few, many or a size class.

j_call	cdr3_length	v_call	clone_size	d_call	cdr3_aa	cdr3_nt
TRBJ1-1	14	TRBV7-2	.	.	CASSFPYRNTEAFF	TGTGCCAGCAGCTTCCCCTACAGGAACACTGAAGCTTTCTTT
TRBJ2-5	13	TRBV27	.	TRBD1	CARNNRGKETQYF	TGTGCCAGAAACAACAGGGGAAAAGAGACCCAGTACTTC
TRBJ1-1	12	TRBV18	few	.	CASSQGPTEAFF	TGTGCCAGCTCACAGGGGCCCACTGAAGCTTTCTTT
TRBJ2-3	16	TRBV5-1	once	.	CASSWRGQTSTDTQYF	TGCGCCAGCAGCTGGCGGGGCCAGACTAGCACAGATACGCAGTATTTT
TRBJ2-5	15	TRBV4-1	.	TRBD1	CASSQDRGGLETQYF	TGCGCCAGCAGCCAGGACAGGGGGGGGTTAGAGACCCAGTACTTC
TRBJ2-1	15	TRBV3-1/TRBV3-2	.	TRBD2	CASSLLAGANNEQFF	TGTGCCAGCAGCCTACTAGCGGGAGCAAACAATGAGCAGTTCTTC
TRBJ1-2	14	TRBV9	.	.	CASSHLQVNYGYTF	TGTGCCAGCAGCCACCTACAGGTTAACTATGGCTACACCTTC
TRBJ2-5	15	TRBV9	.	.	CASSVAAGVQETQYF	TGTGCCAGCAGCGTGGCGGCAGGGGTCCAAGAGACCCAGTACTTC
TRBJ2-2	16	TRBV13	.	TRBD1	CASSRRDSPNTGELFF	TGTGCCAGCAGCCGCCGGGACAGTCCGAACACCGGGGAGCTGTTTTTT
TRBJ1-2	14	TRBV29-1	.	.	CSVEDPRVPFSYTF	TGCAGCGTTGAAGATCCCAGGGTGCCCTTTAGCTACACCTTC
TRBJ2-1	11	TRBV20-1	.	TRBD2	CSPRTSGTQFF	TGCAGTCCTAGGACTAGCGGGACACAGTTCTTC
TRBJ2-3	14	TRBV6-5	.	.	CASKGGTSTDTQYF	TGTGCCAGTAAAGGGGGAACAAGCACAGATACGCAGTATTTT
TRBJ1-6	15	TRBV6-5	.	TRBD1	CASRSSTGNLSPLHF	TGTGCCAGCAGATCCTCGACAGGGAATCTTTCACCCCTCCACTTT
TRBJ1-5	13	TRBV19	.	.	CASSAQWNQPQHF	TGTGCCAGTAGTGCCCAGTGGAATCAGCCCCAGCATTTT
TRBJ1-1	11	TRBV18	.	.	CASSPGTEAFF	TGTGCCAGCTCACCCGGCACTGAAGCTTTCTTT
TRBJ1-2	15	TRBV9	.	TRBD1	CASSPPTGEIGGYTF	TGTGCCAGCAGCCCTCCGACAGGGGAGATAGGTGGCTACACCTTC
TRBJ1-2	13	TRBV12-3/TRBV12-4	.	.	CASSLLAKRGYTF	TGTGCCAGCAGTTTATTGGCGAAGAGGGGCTACACCTTC
TRBJ2-5	14	TRBV3-1/TRBV3-2	.	.	CALSPSGYQETQYF	TGTGCCTTGAGCCCGTCGGGGTACCAAGAGACCCAGTACTTC
TRBJ1-1	15	TRBV6-5	.	.	CASFKLSGGASEAFF	TGTGCCAGTTTCAAACTCTCAGGAGGGGCATCTGAAGCTTTCTTT
TRBJ2-1	14	TRBV18	.	.	CASSPPMRGNEQFF	TGTGCCAGCTCACCACCAATGCGGGGCAATGAGCAGTTCTTC
TRBJ1-1	16	TRBV6-6	once	.	CASSYPSGAGDSEAFF	TGTGCCAGCAGTTACCCCTCAGGGGCGGGGGATTCTGAAGCTTTCTTT
TRBJ2-5	16	TRBV7-2	.	TRBD2	CASRIDGTSGQETQYF	TGTGCCAGCAGAATCGACGGGACTAGCGGACAAGAGACCCAGTACTTC
TRBJ1-6	15	TRBV7-2	.	TRBD1	CASSPRDRVNSPLHF	TGTGCCAGCAGCCCCCGGGACAGGGTAAATTCACCCCTCCACTTT